This is a list of T cell receptor beta chains from one sample in a study of regulatory T cells in long-lasting Graves disease. TCRdb re-called the multiplex PCR reads through MiXCR, storing one row per CDR3 protein. The sample consists of some 490,000 distinct CDR3 sequences, about 12% of them appearing once. These data also featured in a second study, about T cells in Graves' hyperthyroidism and ophthalmopathy.

The sample in question was peripheral blood mononuclear cells (PBMCs), obtained at new diagnosis, from a patient treated with antithyroid drugs. These receptors were obtained from a young woman with Graves disease. The CDR3 runs from the conserved cysteine through the conserved F or W. The D gene is left open where the match is weak. The listing skips clone size in some rows; elsewhere it reads once, few, many or a size class.

j_gene: TRBJ1-1
d_gene: -
abundance: many
v_gene: TRBV28
CDR3nt: TGTGCCAGCAGTCTAACGGGAGGCAGGAACACTGAAGCTTTCTTT
CDR3aa: CASSLTGGRNTEAFF

j_gene: TRBJ1-2
d_gene: TRBD1
abundance: few
v_gene: TRBV7-9
CDR3nt: TGTGCCAGCAGCCCAGGGGTCGGGACAGGGAAGAATGGCTACACCTTC
CDR3aa: CASSPGVGTGKNGYTF

j_gene: TRBJ2-7
d_gene: -
abundance: many
v_gene: TRBV5-5
CDR3nt: TGTGCCAGCAGCTTGTGGGGGGGCGGGAAAGGATCCTACGAGCAGTACTTC
CDR3aa: CASSLWGGGKGSYEQYF

j_gene: TRBJ1-1
d_gene: -
abundance: many
v_gene: TRBV6-4
CDR3nt: TGTGCCAGCAGTGACTCGGGGCAGAGGAACACTGAAGCTTTCTTT
CDR3aa: CASSDSGQRNTEAFF

j_gene: TRBJ2-1
d_gene: TRBD2
abundance: many
v_gene: TRBV5-4
CDR3nt: TGTGCCAGCAGCTTGGTCGGCGGGAGGGCCCATGAGCAGTTCTTC
CDR3aa: CASSLVGGRAHEQFF

j_gene: TRBJ2-3
d_gene: TRBD1
abundance: many
v_gene: TRBV25-1
CDR3nt: TGTGCCAGCAGTGACTACAGGGGAGAGAAGAATACGCAGTATTTT
CDR3aa: CASSDYRGEKNTQYF

j_gene: TRBJ2-3
d_gene: TRBD1
abundance: many
v_gene: TRBV27
CDR3nt: TGTGCCAGCAGTTTACGGCCGGGACAGGCGTCTTTCACAGATACGCAGTATTTT
CDR3aa: CASSLRPGQASFTDTQYF

j_gene: TRBJ2-2
d_gene: -
abundance: many
v_gene: TRBV18
CDR3nt: TGTGCCAGCTCACCACCACGGGCGAAGAACACCGGGGAGCTGTTTTTT
CDR3aa: CASSPPRAKNTGELFF

j_gene: TRBJ2-4
d_gene: TRBD1
abundance: many
v_gene: TRBV20-1
CDR3nt: TGCAGTGCTAGAGTTACCGGGACAGGGAGCAAAAACATTCAGTACTTC
CDR3aa: CSARVTGTGSKNIQYF

j_gene: TRBJ2-5
d_gene: TRBD1
abundance: -
v_gene: TRBV4-3
CDR3nt: TGCGCCAGCAGCCAGGCCACAGGGGGCGCGGAGACCCAGTACTTC
CDR3aa: CASSQATGGAETQYF

j_gene: TRBJ2-7
d_gene: -
abundance: many
v_gene: TRBV3-1
CDR3nt: TGTGCCAGCAGCCGCCCAGAGAGGGGAAGGCAGTACTTC
CDR3aa: CASSRPERGRQYF

j_gene: TRBJ1-4
d_gene: -
abundance: many
v_gene: TRBV6-1
CDR3nt: TGTGCCAGCAGGTCCCCTGGGACGTCTAATGAAAAACTGTTTTTT
CDR3aa: CASRSPGTSNEKLFF

j_gene: TRBJ2-7
d_gene: TRBD1
abundance: few
v_gene: TRBV28
CDR3nt: TGTGCCAGCAGTCCCCTCGGGACAGAGGGCACCTACGAGCAGTACTTC
CDR3aa: CASSPLGTEGTYEQYF

j_gene: TRBJ1-2
d_gene: -
abundance: many
v_gene: TRBV2
CDR3nt: TGTGCCAGCAGTTCCCAGGGCCCTTACTATGGCTACACCTTC
CDR3aa: CASSSQGPYYGYTF

j_gene: TRBJ1-1
d_gene: -
abundance: many
v_gene: TRBV28
CDR3nt: TGTGCCAGCAGCTCCCCGATGGTCACTGAAGCTTTCTTT
CDR3aa: CASSSPMVTEAFF

j_gene: TRBJ2-3
d_gene: -
abundance: many
v_gene: TRBV7-3
CDR3nt: TGTGCCAGCAGCTTAACGAGGGCAGATACGCAGTATTTT
CDR3aa: CASSLTRADTQYF

j_gene: TRBJ1-2
d_gene: -
abundance: -
v_gene: TRBV5-6
CDR3nt: TGTGCCAGCAGCCTTGCGGCGGGTTTAGGTGGCTACACCTTC
CDR3aa: CASSLAAGLGGYTF

j_gene: TRBJ2-5
d_gene: TRBD2
abundance: -
v_gene: TRBV15
CDR3nt: TGTGCCACCAGCATCTTGGGGACTAGCGGGTGGCAAGAGACCCAGTACTTC
CDR3aa: CATSILGTSGWQETQYF

j_gene: TRBJ2-2
d_gene: TRBD2
abundance: few
v_gene: TRBV7-2
CDR3nt: TGTGCCAGCAGCTTAGACACTAGCGGGGCCAGGGCCGGGGAGCTGTTTTTT
CDR3aa: CASSLDTSGARAGELFF

j_gene: TRBJ2-2
d_gene: TRBD2
abundance: few
v_gene: TRBV10-3
CDR3nt: TGTGCCATCAGTGCGACTAGCGTGGCCGGGGAGCTGTTTTTT
CDR3aa: CAISATSVAGELFF

j_gene: TRBJ2-7
d_gene: TRBD1
abundance: few
v_gene: TRBV4-3
CDR3nt: TGCGCCAGCAGCCAAGGGACAGGGTCCACCTACGAGCAGTACTTC
CDR3aa: CASSQGTGSTYEQYF

j_gene: TRBJ1-1
d_gene: -
abundance: many
v_gene: TRBV12-3/TRBV12-4
CDR3nt: TGTGCCAGCAACATTTGGGGATCTGAAGCTTTCTTT
CDR3aa: CASNIWGSEAFF

j_gene: TRBJ2-7
d_gene: -
abundance: many
v_gene: TRBV6-1
CDR3nt: TGTGCCAGCACCCCTCGGGGAGTTGTGGGGACCCACGAGCAGTACTTC
CDR3aa: CASTPRGVVGTHEQYF

j_gene: TRBJ2-7
d_gene: -
abundance: many
v_gene: TRBV20-1
CDR3nt: TGCAGTGCTAGAGACAGGGACAATATTTTCCGTCGTTTC
CDR3aa: CSARDRDNIFRRF

j_gene: TRBJ1-1
d_gene: -
abundance: many
v_gene: TRBV2
CDR3nt: TGTGCCAGCAGGCGACAACCCAAAGATAAGAACACTGAAGCTTTCTTT
CDR3aa: CASRRQPKDKNTEAFF

j_gene: TRBJ2-7
d_gene: -
abundance: few
v_gene: TRBV10-3
CDR3nt: TGTGCCATCAGTGAGCGGGTAAGCGAGCGGTACTTC
CDR3aa: CAISERVSERYF

j_gene: TRBJ2-3
d_gene: -
abundance: many
v_gene: TRBV11-2
CDR3nt: TGTGCCAGCAGCACCCCGTGGGGATCTAGCACAGATACGCAGTATTTT
CDR3aa: CASSTPWGSSTDTQYF

j_gene: TRBJ1-6
d_gene: TRBD1
abundance: -
v_gene: TRBV20-1
CDR3nt: TGCAGTGCTGCGGGACAGCCCTTAGGGGGTTCACCCCTCCACTTT
CDR3aa: CSAAGQPLGGSPLHF

j_gene: TRBJ1-1
d_gene: -
abundance: many
v_gene: TRBV28
CDR3nt: TGTGCCAGCAGGACCGTGGGTGGTACTGAAGCTTTCTTT
CDR3aa: CASRTVGGTEAFF